This TCR beta chain was documented in a study of T cell repertoires in cytomegalovirus infection. TCRdb reprocessed the reads via MiXCR and lists one record per CDR3 protein. Here the sample spans 300,000 to 400,000 distinct CDR3 sequences, roughly 9.5% being singletons. Germline assignment: CDR1 ENHRY and CDR2 SYGVKD. The CDR3 runs to 13 residues. The V gene lost 11 bases and the J gene lost 11 bases, with 22 bases spanning the gap. The chain has TRBV10-3 and TRBJ2-1; D gene unclear. The sequenced material came from PBMCs. The source is a human donor in good health (CMV status not recorded). Some clones in this sample may be carry-over from other donors' samples. The CDR3 nucleotides are TGTGCCCCCAGCCCGGGTTGGGCAAGACAGCAGTTCTTC. Translation: CAPSPGWARQQFF.